A selection of T cell receptor beta chains follows, all from one sample in a study of blood T cell repertoires in COVID-19. TCRdb keeps only in-frame clones here, not all; method: immunoSEQ multiplex PCR. In the table there are roughly 400,000 clones, about 92% of which are singletons. Sequenced: PBMCs or T cells enriched from blood (not recorded which). These receptors were taken from a man between 18 and 35 years old who had recovered from COVID-19. The CDR3 runs from the conserved cysteine through the conserved F or W. A D gene is named only where the DNA matches it firmly. A row's size may be missing; if present it is once, few, many or a size class.

>TRBV3-1/TRBV3-2|TRBD2|NA|TRBJ2-7
TGTGCCAGCAGCCGGACTAGCGGCAGCTCCTACGAGCAGTACTTC
CASSRTSGSSYEQYF
>TRBV5-1|NA|NA|TRBJ2-3
TGCGCCAGCAGTGAAGGGGATATCCTCCGCACAGATACGCAGTATTTT
CASSEGDILRTDTQYF
>TRBV7-3|NA|NA|TRBJ2-1
TGTGCCAGCAGCTTAAATGCGGGTGGCTCCTACAATGAGCAGTTCTTC
CASSLNAGGSYNEQFF
>TRBV5-1|TRBD2|NA|TRBJ2-5
TGCGCCAGCAGCTCCCAGGCGGGTATTAGGCTAGCGGGAGATGGGGAGACCCAGTACTTC
CASSSQAGIRLAGDGETQYF
>TRBV6-5|TRBD1|NA|TRBJ1-4
TGTGCCAGCAGTTCGGACAGGGCGAGTGAAAAACTGTTTTTT
CASSSDRASEKLFF
>TRBV9|TRBD1|once|TRBJ1-2
TGTGCCAGCAGCCCCACCCCCCACAGGGGGTCAGCTAACTATGGCTACACCTTC
CASSPTPHRGSANYGYTF
>TRBV30|TRBD2|NA|TRBJ2-3
TGTGCCTGGAGCCAGGGACTAGCGGGAGCAAAAGATACGCAGTATTTT
CAWSQGLAGAKDTQYF
>TRBV6-4|TRBD2|NA|TRBJ2-2
TGTGCCAGCAGTAGCGGGGGAGTCGGCGATGACACCGGGGAGCTGTTTTTT
CASSSGGVGDDTGELFF
>TRBV6-5|TRBD1|NA|TRBJ1-1
TGTGCCAGCAGGCAGGGGGCTGAAGCTTTCTTT
CASRQGAEAFF
>TRBV5-4|TRBD1|NA|TRBJ1-4
TGTGCCAGCAGCCTAGGAAAGGGGGCAAACGAAAAACTGTTTTTT
CASSLGKGANEKLFF
>TRBV18|TRBD2|NA|TRBJ2-2
TGTGCCAGCTCACCTGTGGTGACTAGCGTAAACACCGGGGAGCTGTTTTTT
CASSPVVTSVNTGELFF
>TRBV3-1/TRBV3-2|NA|NA|TRBJ1-1
TGTGCCAGCAGCCAAGGTCCCGGGACTGAAGCTTTCTTT
CASSQGPGTEAFF
>TRBV6-5|NA|NA|TRBJ2-6
TGTGCCAGCAGTTACGAAGAGTCTGGGGCCAACGTCCTGACTTTC
CASSYEESGANVLTF
>TRBV5-1|TRBD1|NA|TRBJ1-5
TGCGCCAGCAGCTTGTCGGGACAGAAATATCAGCCCCAGCATTTT
CASSLSGQKYQPQHF
>TRBV24-1|TRBD1|NA|TRBJ2-2
TGTGCCACCAGTGATGCCGGGACAGGGTTTTCCGGGGAGCTGTTTTTT
CATSDAGTGFSGELFF
>TRBV9|NA|once|TRBJ2-1
TGTGCCAGCAGCGTCAACAATGAGCAGTTCTTC
CASSVNNEQFF
>TRBV3-1/TRBV3-2|NA|NA|TRBJ1-1
TGTGCCAGCAGCCACGGGGGTTCTACTGAAGCTTTCTTT
CASSHGGSTEAFF
>TRBV18|NA|NA|TRBJ1-2
TGTGCCTCGGAGCCGCTACCAAGGGAGGGCAGGTCCTATGGCTACACCTTC
CASEPLPREGRSYGYTF
>TRBV28|TRBD2|NA|TRBJ2-3
TGTGCCAGCAGTCCCGGGACTATTGGATCAGATACGCAGTATTTT
CASSPGTIGSDTQYF
>TRBV5-1|TRBD2|NA|TRBJ2-3
TGCGCCAGCAGCCTCGGGGGGACAGATACGCAGTATTTT
CASSLGGTDTQYF
>TRBV15|TRBD1|NA|TRBJ1-3
TGTGCCACCAGCGGATCGGGACAGGGGTCTGGAAACACCATATATTTT
CATSGSGQGSGNTIYF
>TRBV30|NA|NA|TRBJ1-2
TGTGCCTGGAGTAGAGGGGGGGCGCCGGGTGGCTACACCTTC
CAWSRGGAPGGYTF
>TRBV5-1|NA|NA|TRBJ1-5
TGCGCCAGCAGCTTGGACGGGACCCAGCATTTT
CASSLDGTQHF
>TRBV30|NA|NA|TRBJ2-7
TGTGCCTGGAGTGTCCCGGGCTACGAGCAGTACTTC
CAWSVPGYEQYF
>TRBV7-8|TRBD2|NA|TRBJ2-5
TGTGCCAGCAGGAGACTAGCGGGATTCCAAGAGACCCAGTACTTC
CASRRLAGFQETQYF
>TRBV7-3|TRBD2|NA|TRBJ2-1
TGTGCCAGCAGCTACCGACTAGCGGGATCAAATGAGCAGTTCTTC
CASSYRLAGSNEQFF
>TRBV27|NA|NA|TRBJ1-5
TGTGCCAGCAGCTTAACAGGACGTCCCAATCAGCCCCAGCATTTT
CASSLTGRPNQPQHF
>TRBV19|NA|NA|TRBJ1-3
TGTGCCAGTAACCAACAGGCCTCCTCTGGAAACACCATATATTTT
CASNQQASSGNTIYF
>TRBV28|TRBD2|NA|TRBJ2-7
TGTGCCAGCAGGGACTCGGGACTAGCGGGAAACTCCTACGAGCAGTACTTC
CASRDSGLAGNSYEQYF
>TRBV30|TRBD2|NA|TRBJ2-1
TGTGCCTGGGGACTAGCGCTCAGCTCCTACAATGAGCAGTTCTTC
CAWGLALSSYNEQFF
>TRBV5-1|TRBD1|NA|TRBJ1-1
TGCGCCAGCAGCCATCCACAGGGGACGATGAACACTGAAGCTTTCTTT
CASSHPQGTMNTEAFF
>TRBV5-1|NA|NA|TRBJ2-1
TGCGCCAGCAGCTTTATCTCAGGGACCTACAATGAGCAGTTCTTC
CASSFISGTYNEQFF
>TRBV2|NA|NA|TRBJ2-1
TGTGCCAGCACCTGGAGAGAGCCCCCTTACAATGAGCAGTTCTTC
CASTWREPPYNEQFF
>TRBV28|NA|NA|TRBJ1-2
TGTGCCAGCAGGCGGGAGGGGTTCCTCTATGGCTACACCTTC
CASRREGFLYGYTF
>TRBV5-5|TRBD1|NA|TRBJ2-7
TGTGCCAGCAGTCAAAGGGACAGCTCCTACGAGCAGTACTTC
CASSQRDSSYEQYF
>TRBV7-9|NA|NA|TRBJ1-6
TGTGCCAGCAGCTTGACGGGATCTAATTCACCCCTCCACTTT
CASSLTGSNSPLHF
>TRBV11-3|NA|NA|TRBJ1-5
TGTGCCAGCAGCACAGGGATCGGCCAGCCCCAGCATTTT
CASSTGIGQPQHF